Below are 18 T cell receptor beta chains sequenced from a single sample in a study of beta chain features in type 1 diabetes. Study-wide results and caveats: Significant though moderate, a shortening of TCRB CDR3s appeared in all four CD4+ subsets of Type 1 diabetes patients.

Expressed TCRB transcripts got sequenced, as all isolated RNA was reverse transcribed. Repertoires were generated with immunoSEQ multiplex PCR, while TCRdb's copy carries only in-frame clones and drops some. The top ten hold 0.015% of the sample, which has about 340,000 clones, roughly 13% seen once. Which antigens these TCRs recognize remains unknown. Material: naive CD4+ T cells from blood. The receptors come from a woman aged 18-35 years with type 1 diabetes.

This clone came up a few times. This chain connects TRBV14 to TRBJ1-4, with a possible D match to TRBD1 (6 bases). Trimming took 4 bases from V and 7 from J, leaving 13 bases between them. The CDR3 totals 14 residues. Germline V gene lookup returns CDR1 SGHDN and CDR2 FVKESK. This CDR3 is CASSPRTRGEKLFF. The CDR3 DNA reads TGTGCCAGCAGCCCCCGGACCAGGGGTGAAAAACTGTTTTTT.

The rearrangement uses TRBV18 and TRBJ1-1, with D possibly TRBD1 on 5 matching bases. The CDR3 sequence is 15 residues long. Trimming took off 3 bases at V and 3 bases at J, with 14 bases between the two ends. CDR1 KGHSH and CDR2 LQKENI come from the germline V gene. CDR3: CASSPGQAADTEAFF. CDR3 nucleotide sequence: TGTGCCAGCTCACCTGGACAAGCCGCCGACACTGAAGCTTTCTTT. The variable domain in full, with the rest retrieved from reference TRBV18 and TRBJ1-1, is NAGVMQNPRHLVRRRGQEARLRCSPMKGHSHVYWYRQLPEEGLKFMVYLQKENIIDESGMPKERFSAEFPKEGPSILRIQQVVRGDSAAYFCASSPGQAADTEAFFGQGTRLTVV.

This clone was found a few times. V gene TRBV15 combines with J gene TRBJ1-3, with 9 nucleotides matching TRBD1. There are 16 residues in the CDR3. V lost 6 bases, J lost 0 bases, and 6 bases stayed unmatched. Germline CDR1 is LNHNV and CDR2 is YYDKDF (reference sequence). This CDR3 reads CATSSDRGASGNTIYF. CDR3 coding DNA: TGTGCCACCAGTTCCGACAGGGGGGCCTCTGGAAACACCATATATTTT.

The rearrangement links TRBV7-9 to TRBJ2-1, with 7 bases aligning to TRBD2. The J segment lost 4 bases and the V segment lost 4 bases, leaving 13 bases of the junction unmatched. The CDR3 extends over 17 amino acids. Germline CDR1 reads SEHNR; CDR2 reads FQNEAQ (reference sequence). Written as DNA, the CDR3 is TGTGCCAGCAGCTCAGTGGCGGGAGAAGCCGCGTACAATGAGCAGTTCTTC. Protein: CASSSVAGEAAYNEQFF.

The chain has TRBV2 and TRBJ2-5; no clear D. Germline loops: CDR1 SNHLY, CDR2 FYNNEI. The CDR3 covers 11 residues. V was clipped by 3 bases and J by 7 bases, with 6 bases between them. CDR3 residues: CASSDPGTQYF. The DNA for the CDR3 is TGTGCCAGCAGTGATCCGGGGACCCAGTACTTC.

This clone was detected a few times. V usage is TRBV11-2 and J usage is TRBJ2-7; 7 nucleotides align to TRBD2. The ends lost 0 bases at V and 1 base at J; junction bases unmatched: 3. Germline V lookup: CDR1 SGHAT, CDR2 FQNNGV. The CDR3 is 15 amino acids. The CDR3 protein is CASSLDRGVSYEQYV. The CDR3 coding sequence is TGTGCCAGCAGCTTAGATCGGGGGGTATCCTACGAGCAGTACGTC.

This clone occurred a few times. The V and J genes are TRBV30 and TRBJ2-5, with 9 bases aligning to TRBD1. After removal of 4 bases from V and 8 bases from J, the junction contained 8 bases not matched to a gene. The CDR3 length is 13 residues. The germline V gene encodes CDR1 GTSNPN and CDR2 SVGIG (reference sequence). The CDR3 protein is CAWTGQGPGTQYF. For the CDR3, the DNA is TGTGCCTGGACGGGACAGGGCCCCGGAACCCAGTACTTC.

This clone has just a few counts. V is TRBV27 and J is TRBJ2-5; D uncertain. The V and J ends lost 2 bases and 5 bases respectively, with 12 bases between them. This CDR3 spans 14 amino acids. Germline V gene lookup returns CDR1 MNHEY and CDR2 SMNVEV (reference sequence). The CDR3 DNA reads as TGTGCCAGCAGTTTAGCGAGTCCCCGGGAGACCCAGTACTTC. Amino acids: CASSLASPRETQYF.

The chain is built from TRBV5-1 and TRBJ2-1, with D perhaps TRBD1 (5 bases). The CDR3 contains 15 residues. Germline lookup yields CDR1 SGHRS and CDR2 YFSETQ. Deletions cut 3 bases from V and 2 bases from J, with 12 bases between. The CDR3 protein is CASSWQGNPYNEQFF. Here the CDR3 DNA reads TGCGCCAGCAGCTGGCAGGGTAATCCCTACAATGAGCAGTTCTTC.

The chain carries TRBV11-3 and TRBJ2-1; D gene ambiguous. CDR1 and CDR2 from the germline V gene are SGHNT and YENEEA. The CDR3 has 13 amino acids. V shed 4 bases and J shed 4 bases, with 8 bases lying between them. As DNA, the CDR3 is TGTGCCAGCAGCTCCTCCCGTTACAATGAGCAGTTCTTC. It translates to CASSSSRYNEQFF.

This clone occurred a few times. V and J are TRBV9 and TRBJ2-1; 12 bases map to TRBD2. CDR3 length: 15 amino acids. Unmatched junction bases numbered 9, after V lost 4 bases and J lost 10 bases. Germline loops: CDR1 SGDLS, CDR2 YYNGEE. CDR3 in amino acids: CASSSQTSGSKEQFF. The CDR3 DNA follows: TGTGCCAGCAGCTCACAGACTAGCGGGAGTAAGGAGCAGTTCTTC.

This clone was observed a few times. The genes are TRBV28 and TRBJ2-7, with 7 bases lining up with TRBD2. CDR1 is MDHEN and CDR2 is SYDVKM in the germline V gene. Unmatched junction bases numbered 8, after V lost 5 bases and J lost 1 base. The CDR3 totals 15 residues. Here the CDR3 reads CASSPGGRLSYEQYF. For the CDR3, the DNA is TGTGCCAGCAGTCCCGGCGGGAGATTGTCCTACGAGCAGTACTTC.

J is TRBJ1-5 and V is TRBV7-2, with a weak D call TRBD1 (6 bases). Germline CDR1 is SGHTA and CDR2 is FQGNSA. V lost 5 bases and J lost 6, with 14 bases in between. CDR3 size: 14 residues. In nucleotides, the CDR3 is TGTGCCAGCAGCGCCTCACAGGGTCCTCAGCCCCAGCATTTT. It translates to CASSASQGPQPQHF.

This clone turned up a few times. The chain is built from TRBV29-1 and TRBJ2-5, with D perhaps matching TRBD2 (6 bases). The CDR3 runs to 14 residues. Looked up from germline, CDR1 is SQVTM and CDR2 is ANQGSEA. CDR3 sequence (DNA): TGCAGTGCCGACAGCGGGCTCTTCCAAGAGACCCAGTACTTC. Residues: CSADSGLFQETQYF.

This sequence joins TRBV28 and TRBJ1-5; TRBD1 might be the D (5 bases). The CDR3 extends over 16 amino acids. The germline CDR1 and CDR2 sequences are MDHEN and SYDVKM. V lost 3 bases to trimming and J lost 0 bases, with 12 bases between them. DNA for the CDR3: TGTGCCAGCAGTTTGGCGGGGCTTTATAGCAATCAGCCCCAGCATTTT. It is translated as CASSLAGLYSNQPQHF.

This clone has only a few counts. J is TRBJ2-5 and V is TRBV11-1, with D maybe TRBD2 (5 bases). V lost 4 bases to trimming and J lost 7 bases, with 13 bases between them. CDR3 size: 13 residues. Germline V gives CDR1 SGHAT, CDR2 FQDESV (reference sequence). The CDR3: CASSSAERGTQYF. The CDR3 nucleotides read TGTGCCAGCAGCTCTGCCGAACGGGGGACCCAGTACTTC.

This clone has just a few counts. The chain links TRBV10-3 to TRBJ1-2; a weak D match, TRBD1 (5 bases). Germline CDR1 ENHRY, CDR2 SYGVKD. The length of the CDR3 is 14 residues. Trimming took 6 bases from V and 0 from J, leaving 11 bases between them. CDR3 DNA: TGTGCCATCAGGGGGCCTTTAGCTAACTATGGCTACACCTTC. The encoded protein is CAIRGPLANYGYTF.

This clone was observed a few times. The J gene is TRBJ2-1, the V gene TRBV4-2; 11 bases map to TRBD2. The CDR3 is made up of 16 amino acids. In germline, CDR1 is LGHNA, CDR2 YNFKEQ. V lost 4 bases and J lost 4; bases outside the gene matches: 6. In DNA form, the CDR3 reads TGTGCCAGCAGCCTCTCCGGGACTAGCGGTTACAATGAGCAGTTCTTC. Protein: CASSLSGTSGYNEQFF.